Presented here are 11 T cell receptor beta chains from one specimen sequenced in a study of T cells in localized non-small cell lung cancer. The repertoire was sequenced with immunoSEQ multiplex PCR; TCRdb's copy has only in-frame clones and lacks some. The table includes some 22,000 clones, approximately 84% detected once. This specimen consisted of PBMCs, obtained before any cancer treatment. The receptor source for this set is a man aged 40-75 years with stage II lung adenocarcinoma.

V is TRBV2 and J is TRBJ2-7; D possibly matches TRBD1 or TRBD2 (6 bases each). The CDR3 covers 17 residues. Trimming left V 7 bases short and J 2 bases short, with 24 bases between. Germline V gene sequence: CDR1 SNHLY, CDR2 FYNNEI. CDR3 amino acids: CASKGTVGRGHTYEQYF. Here the CDR3 DNA reads TGTGCCAGCAAAGGTACGGTCGGGCGGGGACACACCTACGAGCAGTACTTC.

This rearrangement joins TRBV27 to TRBJ1-1; D not certain. V lost 2 bases to trimming and J lost 2 bases, with 9 bases between them. The germline V gene has CDR1 MNHEY and CDR2 SMNVEV (reference sequence). The CDR3 spans 14 residues. CDR3 sequence (DNA): TGTGCCAGCAGTTTACGCACCATAAACACTGAAGCTTTCTTT. Protein: CASSLRTINTEAFF.

The rearrangement links TRBV4-3 to TRBJ2-2, with TRBD1 matching over 8 bases. Germline CDR1 is LGHNA and CDR2 is YSLEER. V shed 1 base, J shed 3 bases, and the junction held 4 bases outside the gene matches. The CDR3 is 16 residues long. The CDR3 reads CASSQGQGWYTGELFF. Here the CDR3 DNA reads TGCGCCAGCAGCCAAGGACAGGGGTGGTACACCGGGGAGCTGTTTTTT.

This clone was recorded a few times. The chain carries TRBV19 and TRBJ1-3; D gene unclear. The germline gives CDR1 LNHDA, CDR2 SQIVND (reference sequence). This CDR3 is built from 11 residues. Trimming removed 8 bases at V and 1 base at J, with 3 bases between. CDR3 bases: TGTGCCAGTGGATCTGGAAACACCATATATTTT. Its translation is CASGSGNTIYF.

The chain uses TRBV9 and TRBJ2-7; the match to TRBD1 covers 7 bases. The V gene end was trimmed by 5 bases and the J gene end by 7 bases; junction bases not matched to a gene: 18. Germline CDR1 and CDR2: SGDLS and YYNGEE. This CDR3 spans 16 amino acids. The CDR3 DNA reads TGTGCCAGCAGTAGTGGGACAGTCAGTCCCTTGAGGGAGCAGTACTTC. This encodes CASSSGTVSPLREQYF. The whole variable domain, filled in from reference TRBV9 and TRBJ2-7, reads DSGVTQTPKHLITATGQRVTLRCSPRSGDLSVYWYQQSLDQGLQFLIQYYNGEERAKGNILERFSAQQFPDLHSELNLSSLELGDSALYFCASSSGTVSPLREQYFGPGTRLTVT.

Comment on this clone: A read error may account for a junction end that differs from germline. V gene TRBV7-7 combines with J gene TRBJ2-1, with 9 positions matching TRBD1. CDR1 and CDR2 (germline): SSHAT, FNYEAQ (reference sequence). This CDR3 is built from 15 residues. The CDR3 sequence: CASSQLGQGHNEQFF. CDR3 DNA: TGTGCTAGCAGCCAGCTGGGACAGGGCCACAATGAGCAGTTCTTC.

The V and J genes are TRBV18 and TRBJ2-7; 11 bases map to TRBD1. This CDR3 comprises 14 residues. CDR1 is KGHSH and CDR2 is LQKENI in the germline V gene. Trimming took 6 bases from V and 3 from J; bases not matched to a gene: 4. The CDR3 loop reads CASSRGQGDYEQYF. The CDR3 DNA sequence: TGTGCCAGCTCCAGGGGACAGGGGGACTACGAGCAGTACTTC.

This chain joins TRBV2 and TRBJ1-1, with D possibly matching TRBD1 (5 bases). From germline, CDR1 is SNHLY and CDR2 FYNNEI. This CDR3 comprises 14 residues. The V and J ends lost 6 bases and 4 bases respectively, with 15 bases between them. The chain's CDR3 is CASSQQGGSTEAFF. The CDR3 DNA is TGTGCCAGCAGCCAGCAGGGAGGGAGCACTGAAGCTTTCTTT.

This clone was seen just once. The gene calls are TRBV2 and TRBJ1-5; TRBD1 might be the D (5 bases). The CDR3 length is 15 residues. CDR1 and CDR2 from the germline V gene are SNHLY and FYNNEI. The ends were cut back, 4 bases at V and 7 bases at J, with 17 bases in the middle. The CDR3 spells CASSVQGALGQPQHF. CDR3 nucleotide sequence: TGTGCCAGCAGTGTTCAAGGGGCCCTCGGGCAGCCCCAGCATTTT. Full variable domain (outside the CDR3, taken from reference TRBV2 and TRBJ1-5): EPEVTQTPSHQVTQMGQEVILRCVPISNHLYFYWYRQILGQKVEFLVSFYNNEISEKSEIFDDQFSVERPDGSNFTLKIRSTKLEDSAMYFCASSVQGALGQPQHFGDGTRLSIL.

This chain connects TRBV5-6 to TRBJ2-7; D gene uncertain. Germline V lookup: CDR1 SGHDT, CDR2 YYEEEE. The CDR3 is 15 amino acids. V dropped 2 bases and J dropped 0 bases, with 12 bases sitting between them. The CDR3 region has the DNA TGTGCCAGCAGCTTAAGTGGACGATACTCCTACGAGCAGTACTTC. Translated: CASSLSGRYSYEQYF. The full variable domain, with the rest looked up from reference TRBV5-6 and TRBJ2-7, is DAGVTQSPTHLIKTRGQQVTLRCSPKSGHDTVSWYQQALGQGPQFIFQYYEEEERQRGNFPDRFSGHQFPNYSSELNVNALLLGDSALYLCASSLSGRYSYEQYFGPGTRLTVT.

This rearrangement joins TRBV19 to TRBJ2-2, with 9 positions matching TRBD2. The V and J ends lost 6 bases and 6 bases, in that order; junction bases with no gene match: 5. CDR3 size: 14 residues. In germline, CDR1 is LNHDA, CDR2 SQIVND (reference sequence). The chain's CDR3 is CASRRTSVSGELFF. The DNA for the CDR3 is TGTGCCAGTAGGAGGACTAGCGTATCCGGGGAGCTGTTTTTT.